The 20 T cell receptor beta chains below come from one sample, sequenced in a study of Graves' ophthalmopathy and Graves' hyperthyroidism. RNA transcripts served as template for amplifying TCR beta CDR3 sequences. HTBI primers primed a first-round RT-PCR, and a second-round multiplex PCR followed. TCRdb passed the multiplex PCR reads through MiXCR, listing each CDR3 protein once. The data show 650,000 to 900,000 distinct CDR3 sequences, roughly two fifths seen once. The sequenced sample was peripheral blood. The receptor set was obtained from an adult man with Graves' ophthalmopathy.

V usage is TRBV25-1 and J usage is TRBJ2-2, with TRBD2 matching 10 bases. The germline V gene has CDR1 MGHDK and CDR2 SYGVNS. The CDR3 length is 18 residues. V dropped 7 bases and J dropped 4; count of bases not matched to a gene: 15. The CDR3 coding sequence is TGTGCCAGCACCCCGCCTGGACTAGCGGCTGGGGTCACCGGGGAGCTGTTTTTT. As protein: CASTPPGLAAGVTGELFF.

The CDR3 region is CASSLVGGNGELFF. CDR3 coding DNA: TGTGCCAGCAGCTTAGTTGGGGGCAACGGGGAGCTGTTTTTT. The chain links TRBV7-9 to TRBJ2-2; D perhaps matches TRBD1 (6 bases). Trimming removed 1 base from V and 7 bases from J, with 10 bases in between. The V gene's germline CDR1 is SEHNR and CDR2 FQNEAQ (reference sequence). The CDR3 covers 14 residues.

This rearrangement joins TRBV29-1 to TRBJ1-2; 7 positions match TRBD1. V lost 8 bases and J lost 3; bases outside the gene matches: 9. The CDR3 contains 13 residues. From germline, CDR1 is SQVTM and CDR2 ANQGSEA. DNA for the CDR3: TGCAGCTCTCCGGCCCAGGGGGACTATGGCTACACCTTC. This codes for CSSPAQGDYGYTF.

This clonotype was seen many times. Relative to the germline gene, one junction end is altered; a read error may explain this. The V and J genes are TRBV7-9 and TRBJ2-7; unclear D gene. CDR3 length: 13 amino acids. Germline CDR1 reads SEHNR; CDR2 reads FQNEAQ (reference sequence). The CDR3 nucleotides read TGTGCCAGCAGCTTAGCGCACGGCGAAGAGTACTGCTTC. Protein product: CASSLAHGEEYCF.

This clonotype was detected only a few times. The V gene is TRBV10-3, the J gene TRBJ2-2, with a weak D call TRBD1 (6 bases). Germline CDR1 and CDR2: ENHRY and SYGVKD. The CDR3 sequence is 14 residues long. V lost 7 bases, J lost 2 bases, and 11 bases lay in between. This chain's CDR3 is CAIKPGTNTGELFF. CDR3 sequence (DNA): TGTGCCATCAAGCCAGGGACAAACACCGGGGAGCTGTTTTTT.

This clonotype has more than one count but fewer than ten. CDR3 in DNA: TGCAGTGTTGTGGGACTGGAGACCCAGTACTTC. It is translated as CSVVGLETQYF. The rearrangement joins TRBV20-1 to TRBJ2-5, with D possibly being TRBD2 (6 bases). The germline V and J ends were trimmed by 7 bases and 5 bases, with 11 bases remaining between them. Germline CDR1 reads DFQATT; CDR2 reads SNEGSKA (reference sequence). This CDR3 spans 11 amino acids.

V gene TRBV7-9 combines with J gene TRBJ2-7; 8 bases fit TRBD2. In germline, CDR1 is SEHNR, CDR2 FQNEAQ (reference sequence). Trimming took 2 bases from V and 7 from J; bases not matched to a gene: 10. The CDR3 sequence is 15 residues long. Written as DNA, the CDR3 is TGTGCCAGCAGCTTAACAGTCGGGGGGGGCCTTGAGCAGTACTTC. As protein: CASSLTVGGGLEQYF.

This clonotype was observed a few times. The chain is built from TRBV9 and TRBJ2-7; D is uncertain. This CDR3 has 14 amino acids. Between the trimmed V and J ends, which lost 4 bases and 5 bases, there was a span of 16 bases. CDR1 SGDLS and CDR2 YYNGEE come from the germline V gene. The CDR3 reads CASSQGPKGDEQYF. The CDR3, as DNA: TGTGCCAGCAGCCAAGGACCGAAAGGAGACGAGCAGTACTTC.

In its sample, this clonotype was seen many times. V gene TRBV2 combines with J gene TRBJ1-5; D gene ambiguous. Germline V lookup: CDR1 SNHLY, CDR2 FYNNEI. The CDR3 spans 14 residues. The V gene lost 4 bases and the J gene lost 2 bases, with 9 bases spanning the gap. The CDR3 here is CASSVGLGNQPQHF. The CDR3 bases are TGTGCCAGCAGTGTGGGGTTAGGCAATCAGCCCCAGCATTTT.

This clonotype was recorded only once. With a much larger clone just one base away, this may be a read error. The V call is TRBV10-3, the J call TRBJ2-7, with D tentatively TRBD1 or TRBD2 (5 bases each). Trimming took 11 bases from V and 3 from J, leaving 14 bases between them. Germline V gene sequence: CDR1 ENHRY, CDR2 SYGVKD. The CDR3 consists of 12 residues. CDR3 in amino acids: CAGGQGDYEQYF. The CDR3, as DNA: TGTGCCGGTGGGCAGGGAGACTACGAGCAGTACTTC.

The chain joins TRBV12-3 or TRBV12-4 to TRBJ2-3; tentatively, D is TRBD1 (7 bases). The CDR3 runs 16 residues. V was trimmed by 3 bases and J by 3 bases, leaving 16 bases between them. The CDR3 spells CASSLRGPGGTDTQYF. The CDR3 nucleotides read TGTGCCAGCAGTTTGAGGGGCCCAGGGGGGACAGATACGCAGTATTTT.

This clonotype was detected ten times or more. The chain couples TRBV20-1 to TRBJ1-6; perhaps TRBD1 as D (5 bases). Trimming shortened V by 1 base and J by 8 bases, and 12 bases separated the two germline ends. CDR1 and CDR2 from the germline V gene are DFQATT and SNEGSKA (reference sequence). The CDR3 runs 14 residues. This CDR3 is CSARVSGRDSPLHF. DNA of the CDR3: TGCAGTGCTAGAGTCTCGGGGCGAGATTCACCCCTCCACTTT.

This clonotype has only a few counts. The rearrangement links TRBV20-1 to TRBJ2-5, with D tentatively TRBD1 or TRBD2 (6 bases each). The ends were cut back, 3 bases at V and 5 bases at J, with 13 bases in the middle. The CDR3 runs 13 residues. Germline lookup yields CDR1 DFQATT and CDR2 SNEGSKA (reference sequence). CDR3 residues: CSARGGTGETQYF. The CDR3 DNA is TGCAGTGCTAGGGGGGGCACCGGGGAGACCCAGTACTTC.

This clonotype was seen only a few times. The chain has TRBV7-2 and TRBJ2-2; possible D gene TRBD1, 5 bases. V gave up 5 bases and J gave up 1 base, with 23 bases separating them. The germline V gene has CDR1 SGHTA and CDR2 FQGNSA. The CDR3 spans 19 residues. This CDR3 is CASSPKADKALRNTGELFF. CDR3 DNA: TGTGCCAGCAGCCCTAAGGCGGACAAGGCCTTAAGGAACACCGGGGAGCTGTTTTTT.

The CDR3 DNA reads as TGTGCCAGCAGCCAAGGCGGAATCGCCACCGGGGAGCTGTTTTTT. Translating it yields CASSQGGIATGELFF. The chain carries TRBV7-9 and TRBJ2-2; no reliable D call. Germline CDR1 and CDR2: SEHNR and FQNEAQ (reference sequence). V was pared by 5 bases and J by 4 bases, with 14 bases between. The CDR3 covers 15 residues.

The V call is TRBV10-2, the J call TRBJ1-2; 7 bases are a match to TRBD1. V shed 0 bases and J 4 bases; nucleotides not matched to a gene: 8. Germline V CDR1 and CDR2: WSHSY, SAAADI. CDR3 length equals 16 residues. CDR3 loop: CASSESSAGGFYGYTF. CDR3 DNA sequence: TGCGCCAGCAGTGAGTCTAGCGCAGGGGGGTTCTATGGCTACACCTTC.

The chain is built from TRBV20-1 and TRBJ2-7, with 11 bases aligning to TRBD2. The CDR3 runs 14 residues. V shed 3 bases and J 6 bases; nucleotides not matched to a gene: 7. CDR1 DFQATT and CDR2 SNEGSKA come from the germline V gene (reference sequence). The CDR3 DNA reads TGCAGTGCTAGGACTAGCGGGACCTTTTCCGAGCAGTACTTC. Protein product: CSARTSGTFSEQYF.

In its sample, this clonotype was seen once. The gene calls are TRBV20-1 and TRBJ2-5; 7 bases are shared with TRBD1. V shed 6 bases and J 5 bases; nucleotides not matched to a gene: 12. Germline CDR1 and CDR2: DFQATT and SNEGSKA (reference sequence). The CDR3 is 14 residues long. CDR3 sequence: CSAQGEWRPETQYF. The CDR3 DNA reads TGCAGTGCGCAGGGGGAATGGCGTCCGGAGACCCAGTACTTC.

There are many counts of this clonotype. This chain connects TRBV14 to TRBJ1-1, with TRBD1 matching over 7 bases. The CDR3 contains 12 residues. Germline CDR1 reads SGHDN; CDR2 reads FVKESK. V dropped 4 bases and J dropped 10; count of bases not matched to a gene: 6. The CDR3, as DNA: TGTGCCAGCAGCCGAGGAGGGGGCACAGCTTTCTTT. The encoded protein is CASSRGGGTAFF.

This clonotype was observed a handful of times. This CDR3 is CASRGLAGGRVETQYF. The CDR3 DNA sequence: TGTGCCAGCAGGGGACTAGCGGGGGGGCGGGTAGAGACCCAGTACTTC. The rearrangement links TRBV7-8 to TRBJ2-5; 16 nucleotides line up with TRBD2. After removal of 6 bases from V and 4 bases from J, the junction contained 5 bases not matched to a gene. Germline CDR1 SGHVS, CDR2 FQNEAQ. The CDR3 runs 16 residues.